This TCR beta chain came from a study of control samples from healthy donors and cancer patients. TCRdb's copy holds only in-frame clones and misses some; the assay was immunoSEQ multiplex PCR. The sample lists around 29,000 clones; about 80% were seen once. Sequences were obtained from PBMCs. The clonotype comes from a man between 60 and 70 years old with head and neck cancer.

CDR3: CASSTRSGIDSSYNEQFF. DNA for the CDR3: TGTGCCAGCAGTACACGTAGCGGGATAGACAGCTCCTACAATGAGCAGTTCTTC. The chain carries TRBV28 and TRBJ2-1, with TRBD2 matching 8 bases. The V segment lost 5 bases and the J segment 0 bases; nucleotides outside the gene matches: 12. Germline loops: CDR1 MDHEN, CDR2 SYDVKM. The CDR3 is 18 amino acids.